This T cell receptor (beta chain) appears in the sequencing data of a study of cytomegalovirus exposure and HLA in healthy donors. Libraries were prepared by immunoSEQ multiplex PCR; TCRdb keeps only in-frame clonotypes and omits some of them. Of some 140,000 clones detected, 84% appear once; the ten largest clones hold over 1.3%. Study-wide results and limits: Rarity held for most TCR sequences, but there were some public TCRs that occurred in many donors. Later, an analysis found that TCR clusters from the first cohort tended to co-occur in the roughly 110 validation repertoires.

Germline V gene lookup returns CDR1 LNHDA and CDR2 SQIVND (reference sequence). V was pared by 2 bases and J by 10 bases, with 11 bases between. This CDR3 is built from 13 residues. In the case of this clone: As yet, its antigen is unknown.

This sequence originates from a woman aged 30 to 39 in good health and CMV-seronegative. The chain employs TRBV19 and TRBJ2-2; weak D call: TRBD1 (5 bases). The sample was PBMCs. CDR3 in DNA: TGTGCCAGTAGTATACAAGGGGCTCCGGAGCTGTTTTTT. Translation gives CASSIQGAPELFF.